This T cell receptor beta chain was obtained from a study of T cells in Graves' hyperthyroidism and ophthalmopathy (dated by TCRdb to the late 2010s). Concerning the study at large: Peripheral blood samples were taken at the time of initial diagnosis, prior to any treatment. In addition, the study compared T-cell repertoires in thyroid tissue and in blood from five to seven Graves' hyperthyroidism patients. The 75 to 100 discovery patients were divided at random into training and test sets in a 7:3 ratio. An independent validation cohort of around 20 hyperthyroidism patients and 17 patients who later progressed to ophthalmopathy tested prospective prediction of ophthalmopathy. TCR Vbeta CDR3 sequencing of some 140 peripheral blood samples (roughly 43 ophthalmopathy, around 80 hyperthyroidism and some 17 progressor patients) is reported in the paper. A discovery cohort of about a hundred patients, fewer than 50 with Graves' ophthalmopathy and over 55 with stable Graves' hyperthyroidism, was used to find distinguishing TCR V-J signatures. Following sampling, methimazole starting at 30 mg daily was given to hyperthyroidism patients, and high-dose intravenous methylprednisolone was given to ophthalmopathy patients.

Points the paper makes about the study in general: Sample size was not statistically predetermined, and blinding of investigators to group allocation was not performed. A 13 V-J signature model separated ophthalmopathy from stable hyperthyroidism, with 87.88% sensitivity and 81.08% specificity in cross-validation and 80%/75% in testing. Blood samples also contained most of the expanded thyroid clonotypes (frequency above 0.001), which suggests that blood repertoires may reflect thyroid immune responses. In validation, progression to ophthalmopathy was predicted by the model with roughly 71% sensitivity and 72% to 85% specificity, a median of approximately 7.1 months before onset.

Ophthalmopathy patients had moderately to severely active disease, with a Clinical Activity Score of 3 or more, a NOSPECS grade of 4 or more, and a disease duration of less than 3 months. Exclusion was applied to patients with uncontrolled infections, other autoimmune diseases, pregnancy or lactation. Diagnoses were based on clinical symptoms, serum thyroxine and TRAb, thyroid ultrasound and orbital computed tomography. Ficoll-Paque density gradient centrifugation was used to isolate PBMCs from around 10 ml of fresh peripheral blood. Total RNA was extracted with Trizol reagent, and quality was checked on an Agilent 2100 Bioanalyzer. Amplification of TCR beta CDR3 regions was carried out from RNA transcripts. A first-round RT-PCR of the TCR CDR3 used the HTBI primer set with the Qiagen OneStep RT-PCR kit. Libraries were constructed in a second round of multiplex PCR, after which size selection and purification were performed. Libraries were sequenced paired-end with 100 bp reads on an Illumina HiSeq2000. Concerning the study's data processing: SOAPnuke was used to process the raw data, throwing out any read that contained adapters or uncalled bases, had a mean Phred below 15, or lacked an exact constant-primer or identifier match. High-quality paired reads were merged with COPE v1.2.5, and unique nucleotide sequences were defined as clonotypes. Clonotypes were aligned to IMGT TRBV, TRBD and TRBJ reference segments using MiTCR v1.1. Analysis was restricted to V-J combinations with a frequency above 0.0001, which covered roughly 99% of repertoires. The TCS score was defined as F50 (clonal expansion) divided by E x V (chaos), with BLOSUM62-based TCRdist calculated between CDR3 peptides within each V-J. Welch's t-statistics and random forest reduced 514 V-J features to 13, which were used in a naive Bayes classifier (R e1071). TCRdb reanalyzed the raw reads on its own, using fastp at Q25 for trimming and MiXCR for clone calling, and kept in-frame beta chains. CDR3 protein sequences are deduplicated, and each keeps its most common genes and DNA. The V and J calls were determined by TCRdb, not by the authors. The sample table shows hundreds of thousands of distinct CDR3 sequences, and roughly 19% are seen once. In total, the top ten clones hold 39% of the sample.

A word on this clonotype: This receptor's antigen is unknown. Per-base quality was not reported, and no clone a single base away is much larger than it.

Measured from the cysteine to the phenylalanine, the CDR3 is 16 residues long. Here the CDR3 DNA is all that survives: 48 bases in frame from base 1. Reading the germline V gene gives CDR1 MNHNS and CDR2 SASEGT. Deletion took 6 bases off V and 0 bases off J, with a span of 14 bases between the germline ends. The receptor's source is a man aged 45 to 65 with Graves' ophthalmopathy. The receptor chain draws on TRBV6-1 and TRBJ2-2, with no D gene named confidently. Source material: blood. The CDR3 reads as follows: CASRQPRPSNTGELFF. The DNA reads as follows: TGTGCCAGCAGACAGCCCCGGCCTTCGAACACCGGGGAGCTGTTTTTT.